The 31 T cell receptor beta chains below were found in one sample sequenced in a study of blood T cell repertoires in COVID-19. Method: immunoSEQ multiplex PCR; TCRdb's copy keeps in-frame clones and lacks some. The sample records about 94,000 clones, 80% being singletons. The source material was peripheral blood. These receptors originate from a human donor in a cohort sampled during active COVID-19.

J is TRBJ2-5 and V is TRBV7-8; 10 bases fit TRBD2. J lost 4 bases, V lost 2 bases, and 13 bases had no gene match. This CDR3 has 18 amino acids. In germline, CDR1 is SGHVS, CDR2 FQNEAQ. The chain's CDR3 is CASSLLPAVAGGGETQYF. The CDR3 nucleotides are TGTGCCAGCAGCTTACTCCCGGCGGTAGCGGGAGGTGGAGAGACCCAGTACTTC.

The V call is TRBV7-6, the J call TRBJ1-5; possible D gene TRBD1, 6 bases. The CDR3 covers 15 residues. CDR1 and CDR2 from the germline V gene are SGHVS and FNYEAQ. The germline V and J ends were trimmed by 11 bases and 0 bases, with 17 bases remaining between them. CDR3 nucleotide sequence: TGTGCCGACCAGGACAGTTCTTATAGCAATCAGCCCCAGCATTTT. Encoded protein: CADQDSSYSNQPQHF.

This clone was detected once. V is TRBV2 and J is TRBJ2-3, with TRBD1 matching 8 bases. Trimming at V came to 5 bases and at J to 4 bases, leaving 8 bases not matched to a gene. The CDR3 length is 15 residues. CDR1 is SNHLY, CDR2 FYNNEI, per germline. The CDR3 DNA sequence: TGTGCCAGCAGTAGACAGGGGTTAACGTCAGATACGCAGTATTTT. This codes for CASSRQGLTSDTQYF.

The rearrangement joins TRBV15 to TRBJ2-7, with TRBD2 matching 11 bases. Germline V lookup: CDR1 LNHNV, CDR2 YYDKDF (reference sequence). After removal of 0 bases from V and 2 bases from J, the junction contained 9 bases not matched to a gene. The CDR3 totals 18 residues. CDR3 loop: CATSRDPRLAGGTYEQYF. The DNA of the CDR3 is TGTGCCACCAGCAGAGATCCTAGGCTAGCGGGAGGAACCTACGAGCAGTACTTC. Full variable domain (outside the CDR3, taken from reference TRBV15 and TRBJ2-7): DAMVIQNPRYQVTQFGKPVTLSCSQTLNHNVMYWYQQKSSQAPKLLFHYYDKDFNNEADTPDNFQSRRPNTSFCFLDIRSPGLGDTAMYLCATSRDPRLAGGTYEQYFGPGTRLTVT.

This chain joins TRBV3-1 (or the pseudogene TRBV3-2) and TRBJ2-7, with a possible D match to TRBD1 (6 bases). The V gene lost 1 base and the J gene lost 7 bases, with 14 bases spanning the gap. CDR3 length: 14 residues. CDR1 and CDR2 from the germline V gene are LGHDT and YNNKEL (reference sequence). This chain's CDR3 is CASSQVGVGAEQYF. CDR3 DNA sequence: TGTGCCAGCAGCCAAGTCGGAGTGGGGGCAGAGCAGTACTTC.

This chain uses TRBV7-3 with TRBJ1-1; TRBD1 matches at 8 bases. This CDR3 is 13 amino acids long. V trimming: 6 bases; J trimming: 2 bases; junction bases outside the gene matches: 2. The germline V gene encodes CDR1 SGHTA and CDR2 FQGTGA. CDR3 bases: TGTGCCAGCAGTTCAGGGGGCAACACTGAAGCTTTCTTT. It codes for CASSSGGNTEAFF.

The count of this clone is one. The junction and the germline gene differ at one end; a read error may be behind it. This chain uses TRBV27 with TRBJ1-2; TRBD1 aligns across 11 bases. The CDR3 totals 14 residues. Germline V gene data show CDR1 as MNHEY and CDR2 as SMNVEV (reference sequence). This CDR3 is CASSVSGTGGGYTF. For the CDR3, the DNA is TGTGCCAGCAGTGTATCCGGGACAGGGGGAGGCTACACCTTC.

CDR3 region: CASSTRTSNEQFF. The CDR3 DNA sequence: TGTGCCAGCAGTACCAGGACAAGCAATGAGCAGTTCTTC. The V call is TRBV27, the J call TRBJ2-1, with a weak D call TRBD1 (5 bases). There are 13 residues in the CDR3. In germline, CDR1 is MNHEY, CDR2 SMNVEV (reference sequence). The ends were cut back, 5 bases at V and 6 bases at J, with 11 bases in the middle.

The chain recombines TRBV27 with TRBJ2-7, with D possibly TRBD1 on 6 matching bases. Looked up from germline, CDR1 is MNHEY and CDR2 is SMNVEV (reference sequence). The length of the CDR3 is 14 residues. V was clipped by 2 bases and J by 0 bases, with 8 bases between them. The CDR3 sequence is CASSLARGSYEQYF. The DNA for the CDR3 is TGTGCCAGCAGTTTAGCCAGGGGCTCCTACGAGCAGTACTTC.

The chain joins TRBV7-2 to TRBJ2-1, with 7 positions matching TRBD2. The CDR3 sequence is 12 residues long. V gave up 4 bases and J gave up 15 bases; unmatched junction bases: 9. In germline, CDR1 is SGHTA, CDR2 FQGNSA. The CDR3 DNA sequence: TGTGCCAGCAGCTCGACCGGGGGGAGGAGGTTCTTC. It is translated as CASSSTGGRRFF.

A few counts support this clone. The chain is built from TRBV18 and TRBJ1-2; 9 bases align to TRBD1. From germline, CDR1 is KGHSH and CDR2 LQKENI. The J segment lost 4 bases and the V segment lost 6 bases, leaving 3 bases of the junction unmatched. The CDR3 extends over 13 amino acids. CDR3 loop: CASSDRGPYGYTF. The CDR3 DNA reads as TGTGCCAGCTCGGACAGGGGACCCTATGGCTACACCTTC.

Written as DNA, the CDR3 is TGTGCCAGCAGCTACCCCGGGACTTCCCCACATGGCTACACCTTC. It is translated as CASSYPGTSPHGYTF. V usage is TRBV5-8 and J usage is TRBJ1-2, with D tentatively TRBD1 (5 bases). Germline CDR1 SGHTS, CDR2 YDEGEE. V lost 3 bases and J 6 bases, leaving 18 bases between the germline ends. The CDR3 runs to 15 residues.

This clone was recorded only once. The chain links TRBV4-1 to TRBJ2-7; 8 bases fit TRBD2. The germline CDR1 and CDR2 sequences are MGHRA and YSYEKL. The V and J ends lost 4 bases and 0 bases, in that order; junction bases with no gene match: 8. This CDR3 is 16 amino acids long. The CDR3 loop is CASSPRERGSSYEQYF. The CDR3 DNA reads as TGCGCCAGCAGCCCGAGGGAGCGGGGGAGCTCCTACGAGCAGTACTTC.

CDR3 in DNA: TGTGCCAGCTCACTCCGGGACAGGGGTGGCTACACCTTC. This sequence encodes CASSLRDRGGYTF. V usage is TRBV18 and J usage is TRBJ1-2; 10 nucleotides line up with TRBD1. In germline, CDR1 is KGHSH, CDR2 LQKENI. V dropped 4 bases and J dropped 7; count of bases not matched to a gene: 3. The CDR3 length is 13 residues.

V and J are TRBV7-8 and TRBJ2-7, with D tentatively TRBD1 (5 bases). Trimming took 9 bases from V and 2 from J, leaving 20 bases between them. The CDR3 has 15 amino acids. Per germline, CDR1 SGHVS and CDR2 FQNEAQ. The CDR3 loop is CASEGWTQGPYEQYF. The CDR3 DNA is TGTGCCAGTGAAGGCTGGACCCAGGGTCCCTACGAGCAGTACTTC.

This rearrangement joins TRBV7-2 to TRBJ1-4, with D unresolved. Germline CDR1 and CDR2: SGHTA and FQGNSA. Trimming cost V 1 base and J 6 bases, with 9 bases left between them. The CDR3 is made up of 14 amino acids. The chain's CDR3 is CASSLDRWDEKLFF. CDR3 bases: TGTGCCAGCAGCTTAGACAGATGGGATGAAAAACTGTTTTTT. The variable domain in full, with the rest retrieved from reference TRBV7-2 and TRBJ1-4, is GAGVSQSPSNKVTEKGKDVELRCDPISGHTALYWYRQSLGQGLEFLIYFQGNSAPDKSGLPSDRFSAERTGGSVSTLTIQRTQQEDSAVYLCASSLDRWDEKLFFGSGTQLSVL.

CDR3 loop: CASRSTRGRTSGHEQYF. CDR3 in DNA: TGTGCCAGCAGGTCTACAAGGGGGAGGACTAGCGGGCACGAGCAGTACTTC. This sequence joins TRBV11-2 and TRBJ2-7, with TRBD2 matching 11 bases. CDR3 length: 17 amino acids. The germline gives CDR1 SGHAT, CDR2 FQNNGV. V shed 6 bases, J shed 5 bases, and the junction held 15 bases outside the gene matches.

CDR3 region: CASRQEQALHYEQYF. CDR3 bases: TGTGCCAGCAGGCAGGAACAGGCACTCCACTACGAGCAGTACTTC. The J gene is TRBJ2-7, the V gene TRBV6-6; possible D gene TRBD1, 5 bases. Trimming took 6 bases from V and 3 from J, leaving 18 bases between them. The germline V gene encodes CDR1 MNHNY and CDR2 SVGAGI (reference sequence). This CDR3 comprises 15 residues.

The J gene is TRBJ2-1, the V gene TRBV7-2; 10 bases are a match to TRBD2. CDR3 size: 15 residues. Germline V gene sequence: CDR1 SGHTA, CDR2 FQGNSA. With 1 base clipped from V and 8 bases from J, the junction kept 5 bases outside the gene matches. The CDR3 is CASSLVAGGRYEQFF. The DNA of the CDR3 is TGTGCCAGCAGCTTAGTAGCGGGAGGTCGGTATGAGCAGTTCTTC. The complete variable domain, with remaining parts taken from reference TRBV7-2 and TRBJ2-1, reads GAGVSQSPSNKVTEKGKDVELRCDPISGHTALYWYRQSLGQGLEFLIYFQGNSAPDKSGLPSDRFSAERTGGSVSTLTIQRTQQEDSAVYLCASSLVAGGRYEQFFGPGTRLTVL.

The gene calls are TRBV29-1 and TRBJ2-7; 9 bases line up with TRBD1. This CDR3 has 13 amino acids. Trimming took 4 bases from V and 5 from J; bases not matched to a gene: 6. The V gene's germline CDR1 is SQVTM and CDR2 ANQGSEA. The CDR3 DNA is TGCAGCGTTGGGACAGGGGCGAGTGACGAGCAGTACTTC. Translated: CSVGTGASDEQYF.

The CDR3 here is CASSQTGRFSGNTIYF. The DNA of the CDR3 is TGTGCCAGCAGCCAGACAGGGAGGTTCTCTGGAAACACCATATATTTT. This chain links TRBV5-6 with TRBJ1-3; 7 nucleotides align to TRBD1. The junction had 7 bases not matched to a gene; V was cut back by 4 bases and J by 0 bases. This CDR3 region has 16 residues. Germline V gives CDR1 SGHDT, CDR2 YYEEEE.

V usage is TRBV2 and J usage is TRBJ1-2; D may be TRBD1 (5 bases). This CDR3 comprises 13 residues. Trimming removed 10 bases from V and 7 bases from J, with 19 bases in between. Germline-derived CDR1 and CDR2 are SNHLY and FYNNEI. CDR3 nucleotides: TGTGCCACCGTTGGGGCCCCGATGGGTGGCTACACCTTC. Protein product: CATVGAPMGGYTF.

The chain is built from TRBV24-1 and TRBJ2-7; 7 bases align to TRBD1. The V gene's germline CDR1 is KGHDR and CDR2 SFDVKD. V dropped 1 base and J dropped 3; count of bases not matched to a gene: 14. CDR3 length equals 18 residues. CDR3 sequence: CATSDLKTETGLYYEQYF. The CDR3 bases are TGTGCCACCAGTGATTTAAAGACCGAGACAGGGCTTTACTACGAGCAGTACTTC.

The chain has TRBV7-2 and TRBJ2-7; 11 bases fit TRBD2. The germline V gene has CDR1 SGHTA and CDR2 FQGNSA. J was trimmed by 3 bases and V by 4 bases; bases with no gene match: 2. The CDR3 is 14 amino acids. CDR3 sequence (DNA): TGTGCCAGCAGCTCGGGACTAGCGGACTACGAGCAGTACTTC. It encodes CASSSGLADYEQYF. Looking up the rest from reference TRBV7-2 and TRBJ2-7 gives the full variable domain: GAGVSQSPSNKVTEKGKDVELRCDPISGHTALYWYRQSLGQGLEFLIYFQGNSAPDKSGLPSDRFSAERTGGSVSTLTIQRTQQEDSAVYLCASSSGLADYEQYFGPGTRLTVT.

This clone was seen more than once but under ten times. The V call is TRBV2, the J call TRBJ2-7, with 8 bases fitting TRBD1. The CDR3 covers 15 residues. CDR1 and CDR2 (germline): SNHLY, FYNNEI. V was clipped by 5 bases and J by 5 bases; unmatched bases: 11. For the CDR3, the DNA is TGTGCCAGCAGTTCTGACAGGGGTTCAAGGGACGAGCAGTACTTC. This gives the protein CASSSDRGSRDEQYF.

This chain uses TRBV19 with TRBJ2-1; TRBD2 matches at 10 bases. Trimming cost V 3 bases and J 12 bases; bases outside gene matches: 14. The CDR3 extends over 16 amino acids. CDR1 is LNHDA, CDR2 SQIVND, per germline (reference sequence). Here the CDR3 DNA reads TGTGCCAGTAGTATTTCGCTAGCGGGAGACAATGTTAGGCAGTTCTTC. Amino acids: CASSISLAGDNVRQFF.

The V gene is TRBV3-1 (or the pseudogene TRBV3-2), the J gene TRBJ2-1; D ambiguous. This CDR3 has 12 residues. Trimming removed 1 base at V and 6 bases at J, with 4 bases between. Germline loops: CDR1 LGHDT, CDR2 YNNKEL (reference sequence). CDR3 region: CASSQVANEQFF. The CDR3 DNA reads as TGTGCCAGCAGCCAAGTAGCCAATGAGCAGTTCTTC.

The rearrangement uses TRBV2 and TRBJ2-7; TRBD2 might be the D (7 bases). CDR3 length equals 14 residues. Per germline, CDR1 SNHLY and CDR2 FYNNEI. V lost 6 bases and J 0 bases, leaving 12 bases between the germline ends. For the CDR3, the DNA is TGTGCCAGCAGGGGGGGCGGGAGCTCCTACGAGCAGTACTTC. Protein: CASRGGGSSYEQYF. Drawing the rest from reference TRBV2 and TRBJ2-7, the complete variable domain is EPEVTQTPSHQVTQMGQEVILRCVPISNHLYFYWYRQILGQKVEFLVSFYNNEISEKSEIFDDQFSVERPDGSNFTLKIRSTKLEDSAMYFCASRGGGSSYEQYFGPGTRLTVT.

V usage is TRBV10-3 and J usage is TRBJ2-3; D is unresolved. CDR1 is ENHRY and CDR2 is SYGVKD in the germline V gene. The V and J ends lost 10 bases and 6 bases respectively, with 17 bases between them. This CDR3 comprises 13 residues. CDR3 sequence: CARARAEEDTQYF. DNA of the CDR3: TGTGCCAGAGCCCGAGCCGAAGAGGATACGCAGTATTTT.

V usage is TRBV7-2 and J usage is TRBJ2-7; TRBD2 aligns across 9 bases. Losses at the gene ends were 5 bases for V and 7 bases for J; bases not matched to a gene: 9. The V gene's germline CDR1 is SGHTA and CDR2 FQGNSA. The CDR3 sequence is 14 residues long. The CDR3 DNA reads TGTGCCAGCAGCGCCGCTAGCGGGACGAGGGAGCAGTACTTC. Translating gives CASSAASGTREQYF.

The chain is built from TRBV3-1 (or the pseudogene TRBV3-2) and TRBJ2-7, with D perhaps matching TRBD2 (7 bases). Germline CDR1 LGHDT, CDR2 YNNKEL (reference sequence). The CDR3 is 16 amino acids. V was trimmed by 3 bases and J by 0 bases, leaving 15 bases between them. CDR3 DNA sequence: TGTGCCAGCAGCCAGTGGGAGGGGGGGAGCTCCTACGAGCAGTACTTC. Its protein is CASSQWEGGSSYEQYF.